Listed here are 7 T cell receptor beta chains from one sample, sequenced in a study of blood T cell repertoires in COVID-19. Generated by immunoSEQ multiplex PCR, the TCRdb table keeps only in-frame clones and is missing some. The sample consists of about 210,000 clones, around 81% of them appearing once. The sequencing input was PBMCs or T cells enriched from blood (not recorded which). Receptors originate from a woman between 50 and 59 years old with acute COVID-19.

The rearrangement joins TRBV7-9 to TRBJ2-7; the match to TRBD1 covers 9 bases. Per germline, CDR1 SEHNR and CDR2 FQNEAQ (reference sequence). This CDR3 is built from 14 residues. The J segment lost 5 bases and the V segment lost 5 bases, leaving 7 bases of the junction unmatched. This CDR3 is CASSPGTGSDEQYF. CDR3 DNA sequence: TGTGCCAGCAGCCCAGGGACAGGGTCGGACGAGCAGTACTTC.

This clone was counted once. The rearrangement uses TRBV4-3 and TRBJ2-1, with a weak D call TRBD2 (5 bases). CDR1 and CDR2 (germline): LGHNA, YSLEER. This CDR3 has 17 residues. V lost 1 base to trimming and J lost 0 bases, with 13 bases between them. The chain's CDR3 is CASSQGYGSHSYNEQFF. The DNA of the CDR3 is TGCGCCAGCAGCCAAGGTTATGGGAGCCACTCCTACAATGAGCAGTTCTTC.

A few counts support this clone. V usage is TRBV5-1 and J usage is TRBJ2-1, with 12 bases matching TRBD2. Trimming at V came to 1 base and at J to 7 bases, leaving 0 bases not matched to a gene. Germline V gene lookup returns CDR1 SGHRS and CDR2 YFSETQ. The CDR3 loop spans 14 amino acids. CDR3 in amino acids: CASSLTSGRNEQFF. DNA of the CDR3: TGCGCCAGCAGCTTGACTAGCGGGAGGAATGAGCAGTTCTTC.

This rearrangement joins TRBV14 to TRBJ2-1; TRBD1 aligns across 7 bases. Germline V gene lookup returns CDR1 SGHDN and CDR2 FVKESK. The CDR3 length is 12 residues. J gave up 9 bases and V 6 bases, and 5 bases lay outside the gene matches. This chain's CDR3 is CASSKQGFEQFF. In DNA form, the CDR3 reads TGTGCCAGCAGTAAACAGGGGTTTGAGCAGTTCTTC.

The chain employs TRBV7-2 and TRBJ1-2; D is ambiguous. The germline V gene encodes CDR1 SGHTA and CDR2 FQGNSA. The germline V and J ends were trimmed by 6 bases and 8 bases, with 13 bases remaining between them. The CDR3 totals 12 residues. CDR3 residues: CASSQNHQGYTF. The CDR3 nucleotides are TGTGCCAGCAGTCAAAATCATCAGGGCTACACCTTC.

The rearrangement uses TRBV5-4 and TRBJ2-2; D gene uncertain. Germline loops: CDR1 SGHNT, CDR2 YYREEE (reference sequence). Trimming removed 0 bases from V and 2 bases from J, with 8 bases in between. The CDR3 is made up of 15 amino acids. CDR3 DNA: TGTGCCAGCAGCTTGGACGCGTTCAACACCGGGGAGCTGTTTTTT. It encodes CASSLDAFNTGELFF.

This clone was seen only once. This chain connects TRBV10-3 to TRBJ2-3; 7 nucleotides line up with TRBD2. CDR3 length: 14 residues. Germline V CDR1 and CDR2: ENHRY, SYGVKD. V dropped 2 bases and J dropped 6; count of bases not matched to a gene: 5. The CDR3 DNA reads as TGTGCCATCAGTGAGAGCGGGGTGACCGATACGCAGTATTTT. Its protein product is CAISESGVTDTQYF.